This T cell receptor beta chain was found in a study of radiation and T cells in renal cell carcinoma. Study-wide context: Nephrectomy followed 15 Gy stereotactic body radiation by 4 weeks. Study findings and constraints: In blood, top tumor clones expanded by 2 weeks, shrinking by 4. Baseline intratumoral clonotype presence is unknown without pretreatment biopsies.

Described time point: blood 2 weeks post-SBRT. Treatment denoted: 15 Gy SBRT to primary tumor, nephrectomy 4 weeks later. The tumor was a clear cell renal cell carcinoma. As regards this clone: Its antigen is not known.

This CDR3 is built from 15 residues. Losses at the gene ends were 6 bases for V and 7 bases for J; bases not matched to a gene: 12. CDR1 is LNHDA and CDR2 is SQIVND in the germline V gene (reference sequence). This table comes from immunoSEQ multiplex PCR, and its TCRdb copy is limited to in-frame clones, with some not included. The table lists 150,000 to 190,000 clones, roughly 87% of them singletons. The chain employs TRBV19 and TRBJ2-1; 7 nucleotides align to TRBD1. The specimen was blood, collected from a patient whose treatment included radiotherapy and nephrectomy. The TCR comes from a woman in her fifties or sixties with renal cell carcinoma. CDR3 bases: TGTGCCAGTAGGCCCGGCGGTACAGGGGATAATGAGCAGTTCTTC. Protein: CASRPGGTGDNEQFF.